The 2 T cell receptor beta chains in this list originate from one sample, sequenced in a study of T cells in Graves' hyperthyroidism and ophthalmopathy. Regions amplified from RNA transcripts were the TCR beta CDR3 regions. The HTBI set primed first-round TCR CDR3 RT-PCR. TCRdb fed the multiplex PCR reads into MiXCR, producing one record per CDR3 protein. The sample yields over 250,000 distinct CDR3 sequences, around 13% seen once. The sequencing sample was made of blood. Receptors were obtained from a woman aged 40 to 50 with Graves' ophthalmopathy.

This clonotype was detected only a few times. This rearrangement joins TRBV12-3 or TRBV12-4 to TRBJ2-1, with D perhaps TRBD2 (6 bases). Trimming pared 4 bases from V and 3 bases from J, leaving 10 bases between. The CDR3 contains 14 residues. The CDR3 DNA reads TGTGCCAGCAGTTCCGGGACTTACTACAATGAGCAGTTCTTC. Its protein is CASSSGTYYNEQFF.

J is TRBJ2-7 and V is TRBV5-6; D gene unclear. The germline CDR1 and CDR2 sequences are SGHDT and YYEEEE. The CDR3 length is 16 residues. V lost 0 bases and J 5 bases, leaving 18 bases between the germline ends. The CDR3 DNA sequence: TGTGCCAGCAGCTTGGTGGGGTTGTCCCTTGGAGACGAGCAGTACTTC. Translated, it gives CASSLVGLSLGDEQYF.